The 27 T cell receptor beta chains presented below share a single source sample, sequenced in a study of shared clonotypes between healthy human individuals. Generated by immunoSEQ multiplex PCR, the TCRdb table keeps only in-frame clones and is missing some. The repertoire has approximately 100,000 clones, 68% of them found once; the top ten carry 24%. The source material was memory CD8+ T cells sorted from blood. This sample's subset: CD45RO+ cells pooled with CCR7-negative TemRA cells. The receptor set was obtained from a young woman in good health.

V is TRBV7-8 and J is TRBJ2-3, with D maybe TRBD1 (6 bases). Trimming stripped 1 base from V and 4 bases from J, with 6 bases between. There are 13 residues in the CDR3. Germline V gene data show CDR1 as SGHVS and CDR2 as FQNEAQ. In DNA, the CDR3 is TGTGCCAGCAGCTTAGACAGGGCAGATACGCAGTATTTT. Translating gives CASSLDRADTQYF.

The CDR3 reads CASSEAGHQSSYNEQFF. The CDR3 bases are TGTGCCAGCAGTGAAGCGGGACACCAGAGCTCCTACAATGAGCAGTTCTTC. This rearrangement joins TRBV25-1 to TRBJ2-1, with D perhaps being TRBD1 or TRBD2 (6 bases each). Looked up from germline, CDR1 is MGHDK and CDR2 is SYGVNS. The CDR3 spans 17 residues. V lost 2 bases to trimming and J lost 0 bases, with 14 bases between them. The whole variable domain, remainder taken from reference TRBV25-1 and TRBJ2-1, is EADIYQTPRYLVIGTGKKITLECSQTMGHDKMYWYQQDPGMELHLIHYSYGVNSTEKGDLSSESTVSRIRTEHFPLTLESARPSHTSQYLCASSEAGHQSSYNEQFFGPGTRLTVL.

The CDR3 loop reads CASSLRGSYEQYF. DNA for the CDR3: TGTGCCAGCAGCTTACGGGGTTCCTACGAGCAGTACTTC. V and J are TRBV5-5 and TRBJ2-7; TRBD2 is a possible D gene (5 bases). Trimming stripped 2 bases from V and 1 base from J, with 7 bases between. CDR1 and CDR2 (germline): SGHKS, YYEKEE (reference sequence). This CDR3 comprises 13 residues.

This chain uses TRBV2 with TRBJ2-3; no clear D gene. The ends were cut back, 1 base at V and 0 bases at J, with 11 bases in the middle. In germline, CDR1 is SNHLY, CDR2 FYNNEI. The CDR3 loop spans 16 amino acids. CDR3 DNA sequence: TGTGCCAGCAGTGAAGAACCGGCTGCCAGCACAGATACGCAGTATTTT. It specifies CASSEEPAASTDTQYF.

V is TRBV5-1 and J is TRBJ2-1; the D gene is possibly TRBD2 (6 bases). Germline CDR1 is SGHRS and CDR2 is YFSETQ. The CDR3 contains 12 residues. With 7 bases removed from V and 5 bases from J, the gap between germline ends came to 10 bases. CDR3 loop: CASGGTDNEQFF. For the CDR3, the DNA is TGCGCCAGCGGCGGGACTGACAATGAGCAGTTCTTC.

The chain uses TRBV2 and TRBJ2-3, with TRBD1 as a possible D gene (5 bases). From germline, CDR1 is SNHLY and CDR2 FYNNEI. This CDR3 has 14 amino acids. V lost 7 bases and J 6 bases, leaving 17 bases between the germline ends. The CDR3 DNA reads TGTGCCAGCATAGGGGTCTCCATGAGGGATACGCAGTATTTT. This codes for CASIGVSMRDTQYF.

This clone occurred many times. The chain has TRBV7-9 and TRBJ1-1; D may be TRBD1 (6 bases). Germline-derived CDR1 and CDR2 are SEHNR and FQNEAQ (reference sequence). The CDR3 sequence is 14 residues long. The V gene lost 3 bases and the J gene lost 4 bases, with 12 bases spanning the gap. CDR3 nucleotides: TGTGCCAGCAGCTTCGTACAGGGAGCCACTGAAGCTTTCTTT. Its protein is CASSFVQGATEAFF.

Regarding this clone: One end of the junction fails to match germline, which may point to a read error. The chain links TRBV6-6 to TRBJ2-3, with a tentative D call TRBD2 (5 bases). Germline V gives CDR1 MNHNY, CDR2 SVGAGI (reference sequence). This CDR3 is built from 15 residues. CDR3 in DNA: TGTGCCAGCAGTGACTCCCCGGGGAGCACAGATACGCAGTATTTT. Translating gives CASSDSPGSTDTQYF.

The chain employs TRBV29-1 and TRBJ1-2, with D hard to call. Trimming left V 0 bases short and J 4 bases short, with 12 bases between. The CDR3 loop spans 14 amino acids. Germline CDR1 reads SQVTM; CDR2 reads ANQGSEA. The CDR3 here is CSVEDLGSGYGYTF. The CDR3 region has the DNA TGCAGCGTTGAAGATCTCGGGAGTGGCTATGGCTACACCTTC.

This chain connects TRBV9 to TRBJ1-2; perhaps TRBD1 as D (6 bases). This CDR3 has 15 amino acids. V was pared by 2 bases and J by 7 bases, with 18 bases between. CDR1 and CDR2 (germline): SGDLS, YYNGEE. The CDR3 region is CASSVEGTTRFGYTF. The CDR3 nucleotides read TGTGCCAGCAGCGTCGAGGGGACAACCCGATTTGGCTACACCTTC.

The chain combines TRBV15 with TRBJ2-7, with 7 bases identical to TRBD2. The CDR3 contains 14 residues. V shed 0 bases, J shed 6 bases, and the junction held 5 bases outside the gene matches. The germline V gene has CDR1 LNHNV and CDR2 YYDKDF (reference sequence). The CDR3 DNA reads TGTGCCACCAGCAGAGATTTGGGAGGGGTCGAGCAGTACTTC. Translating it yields CATSRDLGGVEQYF. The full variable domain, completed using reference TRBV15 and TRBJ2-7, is DAMVIQNPRYQVTQFGKPVTLSCSQTLNHNVMYWYQQKSSQAPKLLFHYYDKDFNNEADTPDNFQSRRPNTSFCFLDIRSPGLGDTAMYLCATSRDLGGVEQYFGPGTRLTVT.

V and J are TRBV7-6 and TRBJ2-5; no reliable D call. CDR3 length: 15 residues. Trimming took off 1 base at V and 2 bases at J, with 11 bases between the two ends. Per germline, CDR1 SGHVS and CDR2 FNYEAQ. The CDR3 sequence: CASSLDVGSQETQYF. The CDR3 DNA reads TGTGCCAGCAGCTTAGATGTAGGTTCACAAGAGACCCAGTACTTC.

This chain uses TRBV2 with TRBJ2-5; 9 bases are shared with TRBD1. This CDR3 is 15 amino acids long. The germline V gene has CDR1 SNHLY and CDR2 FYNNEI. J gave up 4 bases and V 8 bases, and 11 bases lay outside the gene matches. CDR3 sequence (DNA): TGTGCCAGCCACGCGCTACAGGGGGCGGGAGAGACCCAGTACTTC. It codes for CASHALQGAGETQYF.

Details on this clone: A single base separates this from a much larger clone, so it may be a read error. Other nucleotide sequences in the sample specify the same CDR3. In nucleotides, the CDR3 is TGTGCCAGCAGCGTAGCTTGGGGTACCGGGGAGCTGTTTTTT. This encodes CASSVAWGTGELFF. The gene calls are TRBV9 and TRBJ2-2; D remains unclear. The germline V and J ends were trimmed by 0 bases and 5 bases, with 8 bases remaining between them. Per the germline V gene, CDR1 is SGDLS and CDR2 is YYNGEE. This CDR3 region has 14 residues.

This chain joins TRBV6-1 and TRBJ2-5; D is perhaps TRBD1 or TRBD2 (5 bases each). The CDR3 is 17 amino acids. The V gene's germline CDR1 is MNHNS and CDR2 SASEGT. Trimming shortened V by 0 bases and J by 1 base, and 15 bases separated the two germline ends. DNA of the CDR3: TGTGCCAGCAGTGAAGCGAGATGGGGACGGGTCCAAGAGACCCAGTACTTC. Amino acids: CASSEARWGRVQETQYF.

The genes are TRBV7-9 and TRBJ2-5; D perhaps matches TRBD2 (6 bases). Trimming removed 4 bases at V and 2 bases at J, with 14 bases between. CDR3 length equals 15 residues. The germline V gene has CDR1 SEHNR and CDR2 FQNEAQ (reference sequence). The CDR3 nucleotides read TGTGCCAGCAGCTCCCTCCCGGGGAGGCAAGAGACCCAGTACTTC. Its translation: CASSSLPGRQETQYF.

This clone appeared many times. In DNA form, the CDR3 reads TGTGCCAGCAGTTTTGCGGGAGGGCACAACGAGCAGTACTTC. Translating gives CASSFAGGHNEQYF. The gene calls are TRBV28 and TRBJ2-7; 9 bases line up with TRBD2. This CDR3 is 14 amino acids long. V dropped 3 bases and J dropped 5; count of bases not matched to a gene: 5. From germline, CDR1 is MDHEN and CDR2 SYDVKM.

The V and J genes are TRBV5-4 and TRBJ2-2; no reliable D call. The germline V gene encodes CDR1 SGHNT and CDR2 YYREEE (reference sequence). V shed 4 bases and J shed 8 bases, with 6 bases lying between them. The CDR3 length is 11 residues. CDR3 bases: TGTGCCAGCAGCACGGTTGGGGAGCTGTTTTTT. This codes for CASSTVGELFF.

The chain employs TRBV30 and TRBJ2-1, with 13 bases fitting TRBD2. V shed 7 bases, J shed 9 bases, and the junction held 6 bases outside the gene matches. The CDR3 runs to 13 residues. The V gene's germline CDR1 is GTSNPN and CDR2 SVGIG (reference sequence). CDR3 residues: CASTSGRAGEQFF. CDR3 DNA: TGTGCCTCCACTAGCGGGAGGGCCGGTGAGCAGTTCTTC.

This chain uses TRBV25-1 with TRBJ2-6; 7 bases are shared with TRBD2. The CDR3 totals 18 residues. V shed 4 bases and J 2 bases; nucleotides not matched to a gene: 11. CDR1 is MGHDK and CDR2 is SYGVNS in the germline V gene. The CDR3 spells CASSVREGPQAGANVLTF. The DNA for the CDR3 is TGTGCCAGCAGTGTCAGGGAGGGGCCCCAAGCTGGGGCCAACGTCCTGACTTTC.

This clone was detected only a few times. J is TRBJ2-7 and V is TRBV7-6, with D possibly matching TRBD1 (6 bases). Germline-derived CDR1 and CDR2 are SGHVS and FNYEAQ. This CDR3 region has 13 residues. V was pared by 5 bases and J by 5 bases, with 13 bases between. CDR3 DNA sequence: TGTGCCAGCAGCACACGGACAGTCGACGAGCAGTACTTC. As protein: CASSTRTVDEQYF. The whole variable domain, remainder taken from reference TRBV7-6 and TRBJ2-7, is GAGVSQSPRYKVTKRGQDVALRCDPISGHVSLYWYRQALGQGPEFLTYFNYEAQQDKSGLPNDRFSAERPEGSISTLTIQRTEQRDSAMYRCASSTRTVDEQYFGPGTRLTVT.

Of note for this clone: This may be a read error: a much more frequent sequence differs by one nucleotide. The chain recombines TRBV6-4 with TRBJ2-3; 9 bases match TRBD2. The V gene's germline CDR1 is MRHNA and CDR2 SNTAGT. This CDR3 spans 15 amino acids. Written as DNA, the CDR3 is TGTGCCAGCAGCGAGGCTAGCGGGGAAACAGATATGCAGTATTTT. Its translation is CASSEASGETDMQYF.

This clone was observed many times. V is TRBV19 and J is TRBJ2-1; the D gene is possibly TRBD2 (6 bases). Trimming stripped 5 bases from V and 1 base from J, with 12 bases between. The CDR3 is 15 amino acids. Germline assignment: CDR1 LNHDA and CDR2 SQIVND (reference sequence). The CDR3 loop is CASSWAGGSYNEQFF. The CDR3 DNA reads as TGTGCCAGTAGTTGGGCTGGGGGGTCCTACAATGAGCAGTTCTTC. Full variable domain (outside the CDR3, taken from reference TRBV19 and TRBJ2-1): DGGITQSPKYLFRKEGQNVTLSCEQNLNHDAMYWYRQDPGQGLRLIYYSQIVNDFQKGDIAEGYSVSREKKESFPLTVTSAQKNPTAFYLCASSWAGGSYNEQFFGPGTRLTVL.

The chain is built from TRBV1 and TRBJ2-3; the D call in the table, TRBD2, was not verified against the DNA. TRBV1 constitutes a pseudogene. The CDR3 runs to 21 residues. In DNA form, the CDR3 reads TGCACCAGCAGCCAAAGGTTGCCCGGGACTAGCGGGAGTTGGAGCACAGATACGCAGTATTTT. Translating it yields CTSSQRLPGTSGSWSTDTQYF.

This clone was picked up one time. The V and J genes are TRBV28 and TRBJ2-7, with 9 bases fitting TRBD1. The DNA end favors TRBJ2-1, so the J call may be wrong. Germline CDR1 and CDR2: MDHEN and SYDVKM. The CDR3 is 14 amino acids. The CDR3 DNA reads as TGTGCCACCCACGGACAGGGGCTTTACAATGAGCAGTTCTTC. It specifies CATHGQGLYNEQFF.

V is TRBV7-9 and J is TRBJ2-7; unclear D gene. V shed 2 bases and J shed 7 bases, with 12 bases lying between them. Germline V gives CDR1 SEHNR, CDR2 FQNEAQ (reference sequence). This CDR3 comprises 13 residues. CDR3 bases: TGTGCCAGCAGCTTACGGGCCACTGCGGAGCAGTACTTC. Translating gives CASSLRATAEQYF.

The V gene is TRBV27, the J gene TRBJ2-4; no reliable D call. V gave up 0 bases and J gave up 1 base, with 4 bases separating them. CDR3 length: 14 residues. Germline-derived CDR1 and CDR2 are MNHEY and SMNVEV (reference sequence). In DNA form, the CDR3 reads TGTGCCAGCAGTTTATCCCGCGCCAAAAACATTCAGTACTTC. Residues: CASSLSRAKNIQYF.